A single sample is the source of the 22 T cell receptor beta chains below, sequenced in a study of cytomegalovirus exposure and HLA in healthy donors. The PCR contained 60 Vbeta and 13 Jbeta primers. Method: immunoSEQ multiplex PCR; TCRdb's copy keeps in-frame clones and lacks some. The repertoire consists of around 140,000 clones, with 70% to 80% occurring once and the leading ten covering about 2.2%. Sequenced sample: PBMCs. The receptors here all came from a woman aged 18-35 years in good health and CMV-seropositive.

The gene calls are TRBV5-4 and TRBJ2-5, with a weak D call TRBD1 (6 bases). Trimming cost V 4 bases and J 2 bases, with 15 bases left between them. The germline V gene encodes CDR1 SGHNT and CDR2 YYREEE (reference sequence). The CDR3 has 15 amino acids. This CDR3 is CASSPPDRTQETQYF. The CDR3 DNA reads TGTGCCAGCAGCCCCCCAGACAGGACTCAAGAGACCCAGTACTTC.

The CDR3 sequence is CASSLDGDGVRITYNEQFF. The DNA of the CDR3 is TGTGCCAGCAGCTTAGACGGAGACGGGGTCCGAATCACCTACAATGAGCAGTTCTTC. The rearrangement joins TRBV7-9 to TRBJ2-1, with a weak D call TRBD2 (5 bases). CDR3 length: 19 amino acids. Germline CDR1 is SEHNR and CDR2 is FQNEAQ (reference sequence). The V gene lost 1 base and the J gene lost 2 bases, with 21 bases spanning the gap. Drawing the rest from reference TRBV7-9 and TRBJ2-1, the complete variable domain is DTGVSQNPRHKITKRGQNVTFRCDPISEHNRLYWYRQTLGQGPEFLTYFQNEAQLEKSRLLSDRFSAERPKGSFSTLEIQRTEQGDSAMYLCASSLDGDGVRITYNEQFFGPGTRLTVL.

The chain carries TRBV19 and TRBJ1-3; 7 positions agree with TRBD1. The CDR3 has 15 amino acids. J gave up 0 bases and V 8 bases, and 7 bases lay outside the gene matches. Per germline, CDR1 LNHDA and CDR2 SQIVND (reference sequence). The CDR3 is CASRDSLISGNTIYF. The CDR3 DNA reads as TGTGCCAGTCGGGACAGCTTGATCTCTGGAAACACCATATATTTT. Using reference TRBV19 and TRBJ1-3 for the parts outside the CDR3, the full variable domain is DGGITQSPKYLFRKEGQNVTLSCEQNLNHDAMYWYRQDPGQGLRLIYYSQIVNDFQKGDIAEGYSVSREKKESFPLTVTSAQKNPTAFYLCASRDSLISGNTIYFGEGSWLTVV.

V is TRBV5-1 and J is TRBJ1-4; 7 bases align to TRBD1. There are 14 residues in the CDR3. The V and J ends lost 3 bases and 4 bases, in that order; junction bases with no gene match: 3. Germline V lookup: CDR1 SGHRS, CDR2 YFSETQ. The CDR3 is CASSSGTVNEKLFF. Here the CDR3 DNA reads TGCGCCAGCAGCTCCGGGACAGTTAATGAAAAACTGTTTTTT. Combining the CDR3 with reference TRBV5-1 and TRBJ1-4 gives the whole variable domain KAGVTQTPRYLIKTRGQQVTLSCSPISGHRSVSWYQQTPGQGLQFLFEYFSETQRNKGNFPGRFSGRQFSNSRSEMNVSTLELGDSALYLCASSSGTVNEKLFFGSGTQLSVL.

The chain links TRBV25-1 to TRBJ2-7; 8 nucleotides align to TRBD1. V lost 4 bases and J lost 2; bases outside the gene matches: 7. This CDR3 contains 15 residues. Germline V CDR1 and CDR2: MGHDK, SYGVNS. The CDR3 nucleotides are TGTGCCAGCAGTGCAGGACAGGGCCAGGCCTACGAGCAGTACTTC. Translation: CASSAGQGQAYEQYF.

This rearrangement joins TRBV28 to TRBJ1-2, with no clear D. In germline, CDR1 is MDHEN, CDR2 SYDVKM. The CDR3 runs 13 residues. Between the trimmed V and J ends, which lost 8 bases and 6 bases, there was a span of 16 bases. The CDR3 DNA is TGTGCCAGCGCCCTAAGTGGGCAGAATGGCTACACCTTC. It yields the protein CASALSGQNGYTF.

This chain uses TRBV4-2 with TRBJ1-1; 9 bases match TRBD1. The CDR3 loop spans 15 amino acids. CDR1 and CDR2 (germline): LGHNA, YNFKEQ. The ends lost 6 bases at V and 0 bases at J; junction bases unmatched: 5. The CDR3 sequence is CASRGQGGMNTEAFF. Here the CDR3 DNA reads TGTGCCAGCAGGGGACAGGGCGGAATGAACACTGAAGCTTTCTTT.

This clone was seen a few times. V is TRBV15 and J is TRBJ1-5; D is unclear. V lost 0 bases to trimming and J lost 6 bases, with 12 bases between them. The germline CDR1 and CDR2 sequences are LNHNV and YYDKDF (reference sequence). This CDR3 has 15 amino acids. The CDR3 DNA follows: TGTGCCACCAGCAGAGAAAGGGAGGGCGGTCAGCCCCAGCATTTT. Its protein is CATSREREGGQPQHF.

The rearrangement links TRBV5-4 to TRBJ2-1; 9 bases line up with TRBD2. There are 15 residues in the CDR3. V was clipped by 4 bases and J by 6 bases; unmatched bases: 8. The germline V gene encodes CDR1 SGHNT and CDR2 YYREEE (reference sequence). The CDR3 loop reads CASSIPGRGGNEQFF. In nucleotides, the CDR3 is TGTGCCAGCAGCATCCCGGGGCGGGGGGGCAATGAGCAGTTCTTC. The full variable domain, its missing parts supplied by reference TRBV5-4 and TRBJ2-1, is ETGVTQSPTHLIKTRGQQVTLRCSSQSGHNTVSWYQQALGQGPQFIFQYYREEENGRGNFPPRFSGLQFPNYSSELNVNALELDDSALYLCASSIPGRGGNEQFFGPGTRLTVL.

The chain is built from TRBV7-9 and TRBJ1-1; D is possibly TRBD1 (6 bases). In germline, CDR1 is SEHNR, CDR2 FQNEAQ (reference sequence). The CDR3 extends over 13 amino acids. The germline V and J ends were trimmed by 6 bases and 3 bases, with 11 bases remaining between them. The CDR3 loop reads CASRRTDYTEAFF. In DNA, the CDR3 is TGTGCCAGCAGAAGGACAGACTACACTGAAGCTTTCTTT.

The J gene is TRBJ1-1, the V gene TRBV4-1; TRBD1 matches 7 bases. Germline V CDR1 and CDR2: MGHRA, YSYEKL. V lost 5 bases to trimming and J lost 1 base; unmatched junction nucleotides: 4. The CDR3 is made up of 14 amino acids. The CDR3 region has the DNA TGCGCCAGCAGCAATCGACAGGGGAACACTGAAGCTTTCTTT. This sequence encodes CASSNRQGNTEAFF.

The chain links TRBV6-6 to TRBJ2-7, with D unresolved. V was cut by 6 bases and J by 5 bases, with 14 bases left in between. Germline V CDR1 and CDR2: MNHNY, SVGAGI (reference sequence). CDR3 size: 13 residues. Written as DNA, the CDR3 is TGTGCCAGCAGCCAGGATGAAAAGAACGAGCAGTACTTC. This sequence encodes CASSQDEKNEQYF.

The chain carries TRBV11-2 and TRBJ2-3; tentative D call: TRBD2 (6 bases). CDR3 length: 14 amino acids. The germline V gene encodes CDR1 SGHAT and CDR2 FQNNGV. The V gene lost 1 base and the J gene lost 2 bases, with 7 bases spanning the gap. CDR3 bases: TGTGCCAGCAGCTTAGTACTAGCCACAGATACGCAGTATTTT. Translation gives CASSLVLATDTQYF.

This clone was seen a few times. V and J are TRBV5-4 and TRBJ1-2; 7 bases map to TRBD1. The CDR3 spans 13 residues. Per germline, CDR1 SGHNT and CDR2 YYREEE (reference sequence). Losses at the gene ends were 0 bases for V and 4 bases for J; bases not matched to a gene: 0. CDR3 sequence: CASSLDRGYGYTF. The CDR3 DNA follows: TGTGCCAGCAGCTTGGACAGGGGCTATGGCTACACCTTC.

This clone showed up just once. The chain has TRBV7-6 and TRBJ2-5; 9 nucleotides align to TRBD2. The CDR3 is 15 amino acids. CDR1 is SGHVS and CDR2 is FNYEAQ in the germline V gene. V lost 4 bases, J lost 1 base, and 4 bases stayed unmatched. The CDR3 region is CASSSVAGAQETQYF. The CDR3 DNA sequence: TGTGCCAGCAGCTCGGTAGCGGGGGCCCAAGAGACCCAGTACTTC.

The CDR3 sequence is CASSYSDRTYQETQYF. CDR3 coding DNA: TGTGCCAGCAGTTACTCGGACCGGACTTACCAAGAGACCCAGTACTTC. The genes are TRBV6-6 and TRBJ2-5; D may be TRBD2 (5 bases). V lost 0 bases and J lost 0, with 11 bases in between. Germline CDR1 reads MNHNY; CDR2 reads SVGAGI (reference sequence). This CDR3 comprises 16 residues.

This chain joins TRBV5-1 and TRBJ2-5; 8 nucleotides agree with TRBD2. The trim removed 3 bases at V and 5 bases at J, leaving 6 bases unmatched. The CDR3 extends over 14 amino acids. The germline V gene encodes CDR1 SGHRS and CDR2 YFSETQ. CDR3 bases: TGCGCCAGCAGCTCCGGCGGGGGGTATGAGACCCAGTACTTC. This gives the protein CASSSGGGYETQYF.

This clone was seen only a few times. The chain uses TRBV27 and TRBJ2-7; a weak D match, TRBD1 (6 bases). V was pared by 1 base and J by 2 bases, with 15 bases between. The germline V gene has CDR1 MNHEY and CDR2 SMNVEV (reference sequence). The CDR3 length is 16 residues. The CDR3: CASSLLGGDTAYEQYF. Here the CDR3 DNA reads TGTGCCAGCAGTTTATTGGGTGGGGACACAGCCTACGAGCAGTACTTC.

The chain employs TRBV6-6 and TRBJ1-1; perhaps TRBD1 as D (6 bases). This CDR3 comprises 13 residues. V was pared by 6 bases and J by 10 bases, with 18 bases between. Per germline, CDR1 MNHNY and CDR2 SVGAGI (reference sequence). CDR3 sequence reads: CASRGAQGKGAFF. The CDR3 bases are TGTGCCAGCAGGGGGGCCCAGGGGAAAGGAGCTTTCTTT.

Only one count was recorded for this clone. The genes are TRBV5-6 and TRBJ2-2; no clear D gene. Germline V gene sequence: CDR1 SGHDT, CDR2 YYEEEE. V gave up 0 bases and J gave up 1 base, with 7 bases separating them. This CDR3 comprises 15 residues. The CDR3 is CASSLGYGNTGELFF. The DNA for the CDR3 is TGTGCCAGCAGCTTGGGCTACGGGAACACCGGGGAGCTGTTTTTT.

The CDR3 spells CASSRDRGNSPLHF. The CDR3, as DNA: TGTGCCAGCAGTCGCGACAGGGGGAATTCACCCCTCCACTTT. This chain connects TRBV6-6 to TRBJ1-6, with 9 bases identical to TRBD1. The CDR3 sequence is 14 residues long. The ends lost 5 bases at V and 7 bases at J; junction bases unmatched: 3. Germline assignment: CDR1 MNHNY and CDR2 SVGAGI (reference sequence).

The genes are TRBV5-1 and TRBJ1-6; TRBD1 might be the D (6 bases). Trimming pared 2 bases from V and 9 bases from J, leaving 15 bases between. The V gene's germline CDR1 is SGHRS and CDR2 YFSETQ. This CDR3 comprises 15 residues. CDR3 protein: CASSFGGPLGSPLHF. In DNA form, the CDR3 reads TGCGCCAGCAGCTTCGGGGGGCCTTTAGGTTCACCCCTCCACTTT.